This T cell receptor beta chain was profiled in a study of cytomegalovirus exposure and HLA in healthy donors. The V gene's germline CDR1 is SGHRS and CDR2 YFSETQ. The CDR3 is made up of 15 amino acids. Trimming removed 2 bases from V and 1 base from J, with 10 bases in between. PCR was performed using 60 Vbeta and 13 Jbeta primers. The table came from immunoSEQ multiplex PCR; TCRdb's copy has only in-frame clones and leaves some out. The data hold around 200,000 clones, with 86% observed a single time. The V gene is TRBV5-1, the J gene TRBJ1-5; the D is unclear. This receptor was identified in a woman aged 25 to 45 in good health and CMV-seronegative. Material: PBMCs. In DNA form, the CDR3 reads TGCGCCAGCAGCTTATCGGGTGAGAGCAATCAGCCCCAGCATTTT. Translated: CASSLSGESNQPQHF.